This record looks at one TCR beta chain sequence and its context. Its cognate antigen is unknown. The sample belongs to a study of shared clonotypes between healthy human individuals. Overall study findings and caveats: A limitation of the genetic and exposure-history diversity represented arose from few donors. On the whole, naive subsets had larger estimated richness than memory subsets had. Expectations were that clonotype sharing among donors would be affected by sequencing depth.

CDR3 length: 13 amino acids. Trimming took 6 bases from V and 3 from J, leaving 11 bases between them. CDR1 is KGHSH and CDR2 is LQKENI in the germline V gene. Assay: immunoSEQ multiplex PCR; the TCRdb copy retains only in-frame clones and omits some. The data show some 2,500,000 clones, approximately 90% seen once. Nashville, Tennessee was home to all donors, who were Caucasian adults. The chain links TRBV18 to TRBJ1-1, with a possible D match to TRBD1 (5 bases). Sequenced material: naive CD4+ T cells from PBMCs. Subset meaning: CD45RA+ positively selected. The receptor was derived from a man aged 18 to 35 in good health. Some clones in this sample may be carry-over from other donors' samples. The CDR3 DNA reads TGTGCCAGCTCGCCAGGGCAACACACTGAAGCTTTCTTT. Protein sequence: CASSPGQHTEAFF.